These 18 T cell receptor beta chains originate from one sample sequenced in a study of brain T cells in children with intractable seizures (dated by TCRdb to the early 2020s). The time point label on this specimen signifies: blood from clinic visit 5 months post-surgery; TSC patient then seizure free. The receptor library was made with the immunoSEQ multiplex PCR assay. In its TCRdb copy, this immuneACCESS table keeps in-frame sequences only and misses some clones. Where compared with another copy, unresolved V genes explain less than half of these, and the others have no known cause. Within this sample are hundreds of thousands of clones, with over 85% of them counted one time only. The leading ten clones occupy roughly 6% of the sample. Material: peripheral blood, obtained about 5 months after surgery. The receptors come from a boy under two years old with tuberous sclerosis and intractable seizures.

The chain recombines TRBV19 with TRBJ2-7; D is uncertain. From germline, CDR1 is LNHDA and CDR2 SQIVND (reference sequence). Trimming pared 3 bases from V and 5 bases from J, leaving 8 bases between. The CDR3 has 12 amino acids. The CDR3 DNA reads TGTGCCAGTAGTATGGGCCCTGACGAGCAGTACTTC. Encoded protein: CASSMGPDEQYF.

The gene calls are TRBV9 and TRBJ1-2, with 11 positions matching TRBD1. CDR1 SGDLS and CDR2 YYNGEE come from the germline V gene. The CDR3 has 16 amino acids. Trimming removed 3 bases from V and 6 bases from J; junction bases left unmatched: 10. CDR3 nucleotides: TGTGCCAGCAGCGGCCCAATTTGGGACAGGGGGAATGGCTACACCTTC. Translating gives CASSGPIWDRGNGYTF.

V usage is TRBV9 and J usage is TRBJ2-7, with 8 positions matching TRBD1. The V gene's germline CDR1 is SGDLS and CDR2 YYNGEE. The V and J ends lost 4 bases and 1 base, in that order; junction bases with no gene match: 4. The CDR3 is 14 amino acids. The chain's CDR3 is CASSPHRGSYEQYF. The CDR3 nucleotides are TGTGCCAGCAGCCCACACAGGGGGTCCTACGAGCAGTACTTC.

This chain uses TRBV6-1 with TRBJ2-2; D possibly corresponds to TRBD2 (7 bases). This CDR3 contains 18 residues. The germline gives CDR1 MNHNS, CDR2 SASEGT. Deletions cut 1 base from V and 3 bases from J, with 18 bases between. The CDR3 DNA reads TGTGCCAGCAGTGAAGTGGGGGGGGGCCCGCTATACACCGGGGAGCTGTTTTTT. Translation gives CASSEVGGGPLYTGELFF.

The chain is built from TRBV5-1 and TRBJ1-1; D possibly corresponds to TRBD1 (5 bases). The CDR3 loop spans 15 amino acids. In germline, CDR1 is SGHRS, CDR2 YFSETQ. V shed 1 base and J shed 1 base, with 11 bases lying between them. The CDR3 region has the DNA TGCGCCAGCAGCTTGCTAGGGGCGGGGAACACTGAAGCTTTCTTT. The encoded protein is CASSLLGAGNTEAFF. Supplemented by reference TRBV5-1 and TRBJ1-1, the full variable domain reads KAGVTQTPRYLIKTRGQQVTLSCSPISGHRSVSWYQQTPGQGLQFLFEYFSETQRNKGNFPGRFSGRQFSNSRSEMNVSTLELGDSALYLCASSLLGAGNTEAFFGQGTRLTVV.

The chain is built from TRBV19 and TRBJ1-3; D gene ambiguous. V lost 6 bases and J 0 bases, leaving 9 bases between the germline ends. Looked up from germline, CDR1 is LNHDA and CDR2 is SQIVND (reference sequence). The CDR3 covers 14 residues. CDR3 DNA sequence: TGTGCCAGTAGACCGTTCCTCTCTGGAAACACCATATATTTT. This sequence encodes CASRPFLSGNTIYF. The full variable domain, in which reference TRBV19 and TRBJ1-3 provide the parts outside the CDR3, is DGGITQSPKYLFRKEGQNVTLSCEQNLNHDAMYWYRQDPGQGLRLIYYSQIVNDFQKGDIAEGYSVSREKKESFPLTVTSAQKNPTAFYLCASRPFLSGNTIYFGEGSWLTVV.

This clone has more than one count but fewer than ten. V gene TRBV30 combines with J gene TRBJ1-5, with D unresolved. The CDR3 runs 17 residues. The germline V gene encodes CDR1 GTSNPN and CDR2 SVGIG (reference sequence). The V end was cut by 0 bases, the J end by 0 bases, with 15 bases between. The CDR3 DNA reads TGTGCCTGGAGTGTAGGACGGAACCCGAATAGCAATCAGCCCCAGCATTTT. Translation gives CAWSVGRNPNSNQPQHF.

The chain combines TRBV7-8 with TRBJ1-1, with D uncertain. Germline loops: CDR1 SGHVS, CDR2 FQNEAQ. This CDR3 region has 13 residues. Trimming cost V 2 bases and J 1 base, with 5 bases left between them. CDR3 amino acids: CASSLKENTEAFF. CDR3 bases: TGTGCCAGCAGCTTAAAGGAGAACACTGAAGCTTTCTTT.

The V gene is TRBV6-6, the J gene TRBJ1-5; 10 bases match TRBD1. The CDR3 loop spans 16 amino acids. After removal of 2 bases from V and 3 bases from J, the junction contained 4 bases not matched to a gene. Germline values: CDR1 MNHNY, CDR2 SVGAGI (reference sequence). CDR3 bases: TGTGCCAGCAGTTACAACGGACAGGGGGACAATCAGCCCCAGCATTTT. Protein product: CASSYNGQGDNQPQHF.

This clone was detected only once. Other DNA sequences from this sample encode an identical CDR3 as well. This chain uses TRBV5-1 with TRBJ1-2; TRBD1 matches 7 bases. From germline, CDR1 is SGHRS and CDR2 YFSETQ. Trimming took 1 base from V and 1 from J; bases not matched to a gene: 1. CDR3 length: 14 residues. The CDR3 sequence is CASSLTGDNYGYTF. DNA for the CDR3: TGCGCCAGCAGCTTGACAGGGGATAACTATGGCTACACCTTC. The full variable domain, its missing parts supplied by reference TRBV5-1 and TRBJ1-2, is KAGVTQTPRYLIKTRGQQVTLSCSPISGHRSVSWYQQTPGQGLQFLFEYFSETQRNKGNFPGRFSGRQFSNSRSEMNVSTLELGDSALYLCASSLTGDNYGYTFGSGTRLTVV.

This chain joins TRBV3-1 (or the pseudogene TRBV3-2) and TRBJ1-2; 8 bases are a match to TRBD1. The CDR3 is 14 residues long. Germline V gene lookup returns CDR1 LGHDT and CDR2 YNNKEL (reference sequence). The trim removed 1 base at V and 5 bases at J, leaving 3 bases unmatched. The CDR3 sequence: CASSQGTGRYGYTF. CDR3 sequence (DNA): TGTGCCAGCAGCCAAGGGACAGGGCGGTATGGCTACACCTTC.

V is TRBV19 and J is TRBJ2-1; a weak D match, TRBD2 (6 bases). Germline V lookup: CDR1 LNHDA, CDR2 SQIVND (reference sequence). This CDR3 comprises 13 residues. V was pared by 4 bases and J by 10 bases, with 14 bases between. The CDR3 region is CASSNVWGDEQFF. Written as DNA, the CDR3 is TGTGCCAGTAGTAATGTATGGGGGGACGAGCAGTTCTTC. Complete variable domain (other parts from reference TRBV19 and TRBJ2-1): DGGITQSPKYLFRKEGQNVTLSCEQNLNHDAMYWYRQDPGQGLRLIYYSQIVNDFQKGDIAEGYSVSREKKESFPLTVTSAQKNPTAFYLCASSNVWGDEQFFGPGTRLTVL.

This chain joins TRBV4-1 and TRBJ1-1, with 9 bases lining up with TRBD1. CDR3 size: 19 residues. CDR1 and CDR2 from the germline V gene are MGHRA and YSYEKL. Germline trimming cut 0 bases from V and 0 bases from J; bases unmatched to any gene: 11. CDR3 loop: CASSQERTGDWGMNTEAFF. The CDR3 coding sequence is TGCGCCAGCAGCCAAGAAAGGACAGGGGACTGGGGGATGAACACTGAAGCTTTCTTT.

The V gene is TRBV3-1 (or the pseudogene TRBV3-2), the J gene TRBJ2-3, with TRBD2 matching over 8 bases. The germline V gene has CDR1 LGHDT and CDR2 YNNKEL (reference sequence). The CDR3 is 17 amino acids. V was clipped by 4 bases and J by 4 bases; unmatched bases: 13. Here the CDR3 reads CASSRRPLLADSDTQYF. The CDR3 bases are TGTGCCAGCAGCCGCCGCCCCCTACTAGCGGACTCAGATACGCAGTATTTT.

The CDR3 region has the DNA TGCGCCAGCAGCCGGACTAGCGGGGGGTCCAACACCGGGGAGCTGTTTTTT. Translated, it gives CASSRTSGGSNTGELFF. The chain employs TRBV5-1 and TRBJ2-2; 14 bases match TRBD2. The CDR3 extends over 17 amino acids. J gave up 2 bases and V 4 bases, and 4 bases lay outside the gene matches. Per the germline V gene, CDR1 is SGHRS and CDR2 is YFSETQ. Combining the CDR3 with reference TRBV5-1 and TRBJ2-2 gives the whole variable domain KAGVTQTPRYLIKTRGQQVTLSCSPISGHRSVSWYQQTPGQGLQFLFEYFSETQRNKGNFPGRFSGRQFSNSRSEMNVSTLELGDSALYLCASSRTSGGSNTGELFFGEGSRLTVL.

The V and J genes are TRBV6-5 and TRBJ2-7; 10 bases fit TRBD2. The trim removed 5 bases at V and 7 bases at J, leaving 8 bases unmatched. The germline gives CDR1 MNHEY, CDR2 SVGAGI. This CDR3 comprises 14 residues. The CDR3 here is CASSPSGSGYEQYF. The CDR3 DNA follows: TGTGCCAGCAGTCCTAGCGGGAGCGGTTATGAGCAGTACTTC.

This clone has just a few counts. The chain has TRBV4-1 and TRBJ1-2; TRBD1 is a possible D gene (6 bases). Trimming removed 4 bases at V and 5 bases at J, with 17 bases between. In germline, CDR1 is MGHRA, CDR2 YSYEKL. This CDR3 is built from 15 residues. The CDR3 region has the DNA TGCGCCAGCAGCCCGGCTGGGGGCCAAGGTTATGGCTACACCTTC. This sequence encodes CASSPAGGQGYGYTF.

The rearrangement joins TRBV6-1 to TRBJ2-3; no clear D gene. The germline V gene encodes CDR1 MNHNS and CDR2 SASEGT. This CDR3 region has 13 residues. V dropped 1 base and J dropped 6 bases, with 8 bases sitting between them. The CDR3 region is CASSEVGQDTQYF. CDR3 DNA sequence: TGTGCCAGCAGTGAAGTTGGGCAGGATACGCAGTATTTT.